The sequence of this T cell receptor (beta chain) was determined in a study of cytomegalovirus exposure and HLA in healthy donors. Study summary: The Caucasian-associated ancestry cluster held roughly 81% of around 380 genotyped donors. General study points: One cluster of highly shared sequence variants probably arose as a sequencing artifact. Relative to equally common others, HLA-associated TCR beta chains showed greater clonal expansion in a later analysis. In a later analysis, V- and J-gene trimming of beta chains associated with a DCLRE1C missense variant, replicated independently.

In the PCR, 60 Vbeta and 13 Jbeta primers were used. The protocol was immunoSEQ multiplex PCR, while the TCRdb copy is restricted to in-frame clones and leaves out a portion. Among about 180,000 clones listed, under 85% were seen once. Details on this clone: Its antigen is undetermined. Other nucleotide sequences from this sample produce the same CDR3.

This clonotype was sampled from a male donor in good health and CMV-seronegative. Sequencing used PBMCs.

CDR3 nucleotide sequence: TGTGCCAGCAGTTACTCTCGGGATCAGCCCCAGCATTTT. It codes for CASSYSRDQPQHF. This chain links TRBV6-5 with TRBJ1-5; D not certain. Trimming took 0 bases from V and 5 from J, leaving 5 bases between them. The CDR3 is 13 amino acids. Germline V gene data show CDR1 as MNHEY and CDR2 as SVGAGI.